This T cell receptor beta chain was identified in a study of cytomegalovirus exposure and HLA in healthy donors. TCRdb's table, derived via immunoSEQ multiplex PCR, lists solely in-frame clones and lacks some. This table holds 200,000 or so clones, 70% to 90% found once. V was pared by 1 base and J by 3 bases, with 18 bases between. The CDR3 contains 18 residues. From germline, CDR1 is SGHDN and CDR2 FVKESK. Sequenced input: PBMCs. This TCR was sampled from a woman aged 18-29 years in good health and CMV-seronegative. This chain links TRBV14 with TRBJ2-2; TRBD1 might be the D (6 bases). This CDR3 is CASSQGQAPFEDTGELFF. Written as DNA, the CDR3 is TGTGCCAGCAGCCAAGGACAGGCCCCCTTTGAGGACACCGGGGAGCTGTTTTTT.